This T cell receptor beta chain is from a study of blood T cell repertoires in COVID-19. Study-level background: PBMCs, B-cell-depleted T cells, or T cells were the source of the cDNA or gDNA that made up the material.

The method was immunoSEQ multiplex PCR; TCRdb's version includes in-frame clones alone and lacks a portion of them. Of 150,000 to 200,000 clones in the sample, about 76% were seen once. The V and J ends lost 4 bases and 6 bases, in that order; junction bases with no gene match: 20. Germline values: CDR1 SGHDT, CDR2 YYEEEE. This CDR3 has 18 residues. Specimen: peripheral blood. This chain uses TRBV5-6 with TRBJ2-3; 7 nucleotides align to TRBD2. The clonotype comes from a woman aged 35 to 49 with COVID-19, enrolled during active disease. The CDR3 nucleotides read TGTGCCAGCAGCGCCATAGGGCTAGCGGTCGGTAGTACCGATACGCAGTATTTT. Translation gives CASSAIGLAVGSTDTQYF.